Below, 4 T cell receptor beta chains from the same sample are listed, as sequenced in a study of radiation and T cells in renal cell carcinoma. Indicated time point: blood 2 weeks post-SBRT. Specified treatment: 15 Gy SBRT to primary tumor, nephrectomy 4 weeks later. Sequencing was performed with immunoSEQ multiplex PCR; in TCRdb, only in-frame clones are kept and a portion is missing. Of fewer than 55,000 clones listed, 80% are singletons. The source material was blood, sampled from a patient whose treatment included radiotherapy and nephrectomy. These receptors originate from a woman in her seventies with renal cell carcinoma.

This sequence joins TRBV6-1 and TRBJ2-5; D is perhaps TRBD2 (6 bases). The end of the DNA is better explained by TRBJ2-7, so the J call may be wrong. This CDR3 comprises 15 residues. The germline gives CDR1 MNHNS, CDR2 SASEGT. CDR3 nucleotides: TGTGCCAGCAAGAAGGAGGGGACCCAGATCTACGAGCAGTACTTC. Its protein is CASKKEGTQIYEQYF.

The chain combines TRBV4-3 with TRBJ2-7; D may be TRBD2 (5 bases). This CDR3 contains 15 residues. Trimming removed 0 bases from V and 4 bases from J, with 13 bases in between. In germline, CDR1 is LGHNA, CDR2 YSLEER. The CDR3 sequence is CASSQDNSGGYEQYF. CDR3 in DNA: TGCGCCAGCAGCCAAGATAACAGCGGTGGGTACGAGCAGTACTTC.

This clone is a singleton in its sample. As DNA, the CDR3 is TGTGCCTGGAGTGTCGCGTACGAGCAGTACTTC. Amino acid sequence: CAWSVAYEQYF. This rearrangement joins TRBV30 to TRBJ2-7, with D unclear. The CDR3 is 11 amino acids. Germline V gene sequence: CDR1 GTSNPN, CDR2 SVGIG (reference sequence). Trimming pared 0 bases from V and 4 bases from J, leaving 4 bases between.

The chain joins TRBV7-9 to TRBJ2-1; weak D call: TRBD2 (7 bases). Between the trimmed V and J ends, which lost 2 bases and 1 base, there was a span of 18 bases. This CDR3 has 18 residues. CDR1 is SEHNR and CDR2 is FQNEAQ in the germline V gene (reference sequence). The CDR3 region is CASSLLRGLNRSYNEQFF. The DNA for the CDR3 is TGTGCCAGCAGCTTATTGCGGGGGCTAAATCGGTCCTACAATGAGCAGTTCTTC.